This TCR beta chain is from a study of persistence of HIV-infected CD4 T cells. About the research overall: A couple of participants gave one leukapheresis sample; others gave up to about 200 mL blood repeatedly. General study findings and limits: Degenerate expanded CDR3beta sequences were enriched among CMV- and Gag-responding cells. Proviral oligoclonality tracked with TCR oligoclonality within the same sorted cells.

Germline V CDR1 and CDR2: KGHSH, LQKENI. The V and J ends lost 3 bases and 7 bases, in that order; junction bases with no gene match: 12. The CDR3 consists of 16 residues. This clone is termed medium-sized. What it binds is unknown. Sequencing used immunoSEQ version 4 in survey mode. The repertoire was sequenced with immunoSEQ multiplex PCR; TCRdb's copy has only in-frame clones and lacks some. Here the sample spans some 30,000 clones, roughly 70% being singletons. An overlapping HIV-1 Gag peptide pool stimulated these cells at 1 ug/peptide/mL. Sorting selected CD4+ T cells upregulating both CD40 ligand and CD69. Stimulated PBMCs had first been depleted of CD8+ T cells.

The clonotype comes from an adult man with HIV who was CMV-seropositive. The V gene is TRBV18, the J gene TRBJ2-4; 7 bases fit TRBD1. Source: CD4+ T cells sorted from PBMCs after roughly 18-hour stimulation, taken from a patient who received antiretroviral therapy. The CDR3 here is CASSPPTGRMGNIQYF. The CDR3, as DNA: TGTGCCAGCTCACCTCCGACAGGGAGAATGGGGAACATTCAGTACTTC.